This TCR beta chain appears in the sequencing data of a study of shared clonotypes between healthy human individuals. Points from the study as a whole: The sharing of 4.5% to 6.5% of naive CD4 clonotypes was seen across a handful of donors.

The germline V gene has CDR1 SGHRS and CDR2 YFSETQ. Trimming shortened V by 4 bases and J by 1 base, and 24 bases separated the two germline ends. This CDR3 region has 18 residues. As concerns this clone: Its specificity is not known.

Measured with immunoSEQ multiplex PCR; TCRdb has only the in-frame clones, and not every one. The sample lists about 2.4 million clones; 93% were seen once. The sequenced material came from naive CD4+ T cells from PBMCs. Regarding subset: CD45RA+ positively selected. The receptor's source is a man aged 18 to 30 in good health. Some clones in this sample may be carry-over from other donors' samples. The V call is TRBV5-1, the J call TRBJ2-7; D may match TRBD1 or TRBD2 (5 bases each). CDR3 protein: CASSLMGSGTAKSYEQYF. The CDR3, as DNA: TGCGCCAGCAGCCTTATGGGGAGTGGGACGGCAAAGTCCTACGAGCAGTACTTC.